This T cell receptor (beta chain) was sequenced for a study of beta chain features in type 1 diabetes. CDR1 SGHDT and CDR2 YYEEEE come from the germline V gene. With 0 bases removed from V and 2 bases from J, the gap between germline ends came to 8 bases. The length of the CDR3 is 14 residues. Notes on the study in general: Short templates might get an advantage during PCR, and this would be equal in patients and controls. In all four CD4+ subsets, TCRB CDR3 length was significantly, moderately reduced in type 1 diabetes.

Isolated RNA was reverse transcribed in full, so expressed TCRB transcripts were sequenced. Data came from immunoSEQ multiplex PCR; TCRdb stores just in-frame clones and leaves some out. The sample has fewer than 300,000 clones; roughly a tenth are singletons. In its sample, this clone was seen a few times. The antigen is not known. Material for sequencing was naive CD4+ T cells from blood. V is TRBV5-6 and J is TRBJ1-2; D remains unclear. The receptor's source is a man younger than 45 with type 1 diabetes. CDR3 bases: TGTGCCAGCAGCTTGGCCGGGTCAAACTATGGCTACACCTTC. Encoded protein: CASSLAGSNYGYTF.